One and the same sample provided the 27 T cell receptor beta chains below, sequenced in a study of OX40 agonist ivuxolimab in advanced cancers. Generated by immunoSEQ multiplex PCR, the TCRdb table keeps only in-frame clones and is missing some. The table includes about 69,000 clones, around four fifths detected once. The source was CD4+ or CD8+ T cells sorted from blood, collected in a trial of the OX40 agonist ivuxolimab. The receptors shown here come from an adult with an advanced solid tumor such as melanoma, head and neck, liver or kidney cancer.

The V and J genes are TRBV6-5 and TRBJ1-2; maybe TRBD1 (6 bases). The CDR3 has 13 residues. From germline, CDR1 is MNHEY and CDR2 SVGAGI. Trimming cost V 6 bases and J 9 bases, with 17 bases left between them. CDR3 coding DNA: TGTGCCAGCAGATCCGCGACAGGAAAGAGCTACACCTTC. Translated, it gives CASRSATGKSYTF.

The genes are TRBV5-6 and TRBJ1-2; D perhaps matches TRBD1 (5 bases). The length of the CDR3 is 14 residues. The germline gives CDR1 SGHDT, CDR2 YYEEEE. V was cut by 5 bases and J by 6 bases, with 17 bases left in between. The CDR3 region has the DNA TGTGCCAGCAGTACTTTGGGGGGTTTTGATGGCTACACCTTC. Its protein product is CASSTLGGFDGYTF. Full variable domain (rest looked up from reference TRBV5-6 and TRBJ1-2): DAGVTQSPTHLIKTRGQQVTLRCSPKSGHDTVSWYQQALGQGPQFIFQYYEEEERQRGNFPDRFSGHQFPNYSSELNVNALLLGDSALYLCASSTLGGFDGYTFGSGTRLTVV.

The rearrangement links TRBV7-2 to TRBJ2-1; 9 nucleotides match TRBD1. The V gene's germline CDR1 is SGHTA and CDR2 FQGNSA. The V gene end was trimmed by 6 bases and the J gene end by 4 bases; junction bases not matched to a gene: 4. The CDR3 length is 14 residues. The CDR3 loop reads CASRRDRVYNEQFF. The CDR3 coding sequence is TGTGCCAGCAGGCGGGACAGGGTGTACAATGAGCAGTTCTTC.

This chain uses TRBV6-1 with TRBJ1-5; TRBD1 might be the D (5 bases). Trimming removed 4 bases from V and 7 bases from J, with 17 bases in between. The CDR3 totals 15 residues. In germline, CDR1 is MNHNS, CDR2 SASEGT. The CDR3 DNA reads as TGTGCCAGCAGTGGGGACGATGGACGGAGGCAGCCCCAGCATTTT. Protein: CASSGDDGRRQPQHF.

The gene calls are TRBV9 and TRBJ1-1, with unresolved D. Per germline, CDR1 SGDLS and CDR2 YYNGEE. V lost 0 bases to trimming and J lost 1 base, with 4 bases between them. This CDR3 is 13 amino acids long. This CDR3 reads CASSVAQNTEAFF. The CDR3 DNA is TGTGCCAGCAGCGTAGCTCAGAACACTGAAGCTTTCTTT.

This chain links TRBV2 with TRBJ2-5; D is uncertain. The assigned J gene may be wrong: the sequence end matches TRBJ2-7 better. CDR3 length equals 11 residues. Germline V lookup: CDR1 SNHLY, CDR2 FYNNEI. CDR3 region: CASSSIYEQYF. CDR3 in DNA: TGTGCCAGCAGTTCCATTTACGAGCAGTACTTC.

The rearrangement joins TRBV5-6 to TRBJ2-7, with a possible D match to TRBD2 (6 bases). The CDR3 has 14 amino acids. With 5 bases removed from V and 6 bases from J, the gap between germline ends came to 18 bases. CDR1 and CDR2 from the germline V gene are SGHDT and YYEEEE. CDR3 in DNA: TGTGCCAGCAGTACCGGGACTTTAACGTCCGAGCAGTACTTC. Protein: CASSTGTLTSEQYF.

A remark on this clone: This specimen includes other DNA sequences encoding the same CDR3. The V gene is TRBV5-4, the J gene TRBJ1-6; TRBD1 might be the D (6 bases). The CDR3 consists of 14 residues. V was shortened by 4 bases and J by 5 bases, with 10 bases between the two germline ends. CDR1 is SGHNT, CDR2 YYREEE, per germline (reference sequence). The CDR3 bases are TGTGCCAGCAGCACTAGGACAGATAATTCACCCCTCCACTTT. Encoded protein: CASSTRTDNSPLHF.

The V and J genes are TRBV6-5 and TRBJ2-7, with D perhaps matching TRBD1 or TRBD2 (5 bases each). The CDR3 is 15 amino acids. Germline V gives CDR1 MNHEY, CDR2 SVGAGI. V lost 7 bases and J 2 bases, leaving 18 bases between the germline ends. The CDR3 loop is CASIPKAWGTYEQYF. The CDR3 coding sequence is TGTGCCAGCATTCCCAAAGCCTGGGGGACCTACGAGCAGTACTTC.

The chain couples TRBV30 to TRBJ1-4; TRBD1 might be the D (6 bases). From germline, CDR1 is GTSNPN and CDR2 SVGIG (reference sequence). With 5 bases removed from V and 8 bases from J, the gap between germline ends came to 15 bases. The CDR3 runs 13 residues. The CDR3 DNA reads TGTGCCTGGGCCCTAGGAGGGGGGGAAAAACTGTTTTTT. Encoded protein: CAWALGGGEKLFF.

This sequence joins TRBV21-1 and TRBJ2-1; the table's D call, TRBD2, has no DNA check behind it. TRBV21-1 is a recognized pseudogene. CDR3 length: 14 residues. In DNA form, the CDR3 reads TGTGCCAGCAGCCGCGGCAGAAAGTACAATGAGCAGTTCTTC. Its translation: CASSRGRKYNEQFF.

The chain recombines TRBV27 with TRBJ2-5, with 9 bases fitting TRBD2. V gave up 7 bases and J gave up 5 bases; unmatched junction bases: 8. The germline gives CDR1 MNHEY, CDR2 SMNVEV (reference sequence). The CDR3 is 14 amino acids. The CDR3 reads CASISSGIEETQYF. CDR3 coding DNA: TGTGCCAGCATATCTAGCGGGATAGAGGAGACCCAGTACTTC.

The V call is TRBV9, the J call TRBJ1-3, with D possibly being TRBD1 (5 bases). Per germline, CDR1 SGDLS and CDR2 YYNGEE. This CDR3 contains 16 residues. The V end was cut by 0 bases, the J end by 2 bases, with 12 bases between. The CDR3: CASSVEAGSAGNTIYF. For the CDR3, the DNA is TGTGCCAGCAGCGTAGAGGCAGGGAGCGCTGGAAACACCATATATTTT.

V is TRBV19 and J is TRBJ2-7; D unclear. CDR1 and CDR2 (germline): LNHDA, SQIVND (reference sequence). This CDR3 spans 13 amino acids. With 5 bases removed from V and 3 bases from J, the gap between germline ends came to 11 bases. CDR3 in DNA: TGTGCCAGTAGTGTGGACGGCTTCTACGAGCAGTACTTC. Translated, it gives CASSVDGFYEQYF.

The rearrangement joins TRBV30 to TRBJ2-4; 10 nucleotides match TRBD1. V was pared by 1 base and J by 7 bases, with 13 bases of the junction left unmatched. The CDR3 is 17 residues long. Germline CDR1 is GTSNPN and CDR2 is SVGIG (reference sequence). DNA for the CDR3: TGTGCCTGGAGTGGGACAGGGGGACCCTTAAGAGGGAACATTCAGTACTTC. This encodes CAWSGTGGPLRGNIQYF.

This rearrangement joins TRBV2 to TRBJ1-6; D gene uncertain. CDR1 SNHLY and CDR2 FYNNEI come from the germline V gene. This CDR3 is built from 14 residues. Between the trimmed V and J ends, which lost 6 bases and 13 bases, there was a span of 19 bases. CDR3 in DNA: TGTGCCAGCAGACCATCGAGAACTTCCGCGCCCCTCCACTTT. Amino acids: CASRPSRTSAPLHF. The variable domain in full, with the rest retrieved from reference TRBV2 and TRBJ1-6, is EPEVTQTPSHQVTQMGQEVILRCVPISNHLYFYWYRQILGQKVEFLVSFYNNEISEKSEIFDDQFSVERPDGSNFTLKIRSTKLEDSAMYFCASRPSRTSAPLHFGNGTRLTVT.

The CDR3 DNA reads TGTGCCAGCTCACCGGTCGAGGGGGTAAACTATGGCTACACCTTC. This sequence encodes CASSPVEGVNYGYTF. V usage is TRBV18 and J usage is TRBJ1-2; a possible D gene is TRBD1 (6 bases). Germline V gene lookup returns CDR1 KGHSH and CDR2 LQKENI. CDR3 length equals 15 residues. Trimming took off 3 bases at V and 2 bases at J, with 13 bases between the two ends.

This chain connects TRBV29-1 to TRBJ2-1; 13 nucleotides agree with TRBD2. The CDR3 is 16 amino acids. The V segment lost 4 bases and the J segment 7 bases; nucleotides outside the gene matches: 10. Germline V gene lookup returns CDR1 SQVTM and CDR2 ANQGSEA. CDR3 in amino acids: CSVGGLLAGGYNEQFF. The CDR3 region has the DNA TGCAGCGTTGGGGGGTTACTAGCGGGAGGGTATAATGAGCAGTTCTTC.

The chain joins TRBV5-1 to TRBJ2-3, with 12 bases identical to TRBD2. The junction had 2 bases not matched to a gene; V was cut back by 3 bases and J by 0 bases. Germline-derived CDR1 and CDR2 are SGHRS and YFSETQ. The CDR3 consists of 16 residues. This CDR3 is CASSWGTSGSTDTQYF. For the CDR3, the DNA is TGCGCCAGCAGCTGGGGGACTAGCGGGAGCACAGATACGCAGTATTTT. The whole variable domain, remainder taken from reference TRBV5-1 and TRBJ2-3, is KAGVTQTPRYLIKTRGQQVTLSCSPISGHRSVSWYQQTPGQGLQFLFEYFSETQRNKGNFPGRFSGRQFSNSRSEMNVSTLELGDSALYLCASSWGTSGSTDTQYFGPGTRLTVL.

This clone has just a few counts. The chain links TRBV9 to TRBJ2-5; TRBD2 matches 11 bases. Trimming at V came to 9 bases and at J to 3 bases, leaving 4 bases not matched to a gene. From germline, CDR1 is SGDLS and CDR2 YYNGEE. This CDR3 region has 13 residues. CDR3 protein: CANLAGGKETQYF. CDR3 coding DNA: TGTGCCAACCTAGCGGGGGGTAAAGAGACCCAGTACTTC.

The chain has TRBV6-1 and TRBJ1-1; a possible D gene is TRBD1 (5 bases). Trimming left V 1 base short and J 7 bases short, with 13 bases between. The CDR3 has 14 amino acids. CDR1 MNHNS and CDR2 SASEGT come from the germline V gene. CDR3 coding DNA: TGTGCCAGCAGTGAAGTGGGGGGGAGGGTTGAAGCTTTCTTT. It yields the protein CASSEVGGRVEAFF.

The V call is TRBV19, the J call TRBJ1-2; weak D call: TRBD1 (5 bases). Trimming took 4 bases from V and 4 from J, leaving 7 bases between them. Germline-derived CDR1 and CDR2 are LNHDA and SQIVND (reference sequence). The CDR3 runs 12 residues. The CDR3 bases are TGTGCCAGTAGTAGGGACTTCTATGGCTACACCTTC. Translated: CASSRDFYGYTF.

This clone was counted only a few times. This chain links TRBV7-7 with TRBJ2-7, with TRBD1 matching 10 bases. The J segment lost 6 bases and the V segment lost 1 base, leaving 9 bases of the junction unmatched. Germline V gene lookup returns CDR1 SSHAT and CDR2 FNYEAQ (reference sequence). The CDR3 has 16 residues. The CDR3 loop is CASSLDPTGGIGEQYF. DNA for the CDR3: TGTGCCAGCAGCTTAGATCCGACAGGGGGCATTGGCGAGCAGTACTTC.

The chain has TRBV18 and TRBJ1-1, with D possibly being TRBD1 (5 bases). V was shortened by 3 bases and J by 4 bases, with 15 bases between the two germline ends. CDR1 and CDR2 (germline): KGHSH, LQKENI. The CDR3 totals 15 residues. The DNA of the CDR3 is TGTGCCAGCTCACCCGGGGCTCTCCCGGGCACTGAAGCTTTCTTT. This encodes CASSPGALPGTEAFF.

Only a few counts were recorded for this clone. The V gene is TRBV2, the J gene TRBJ2-7; 7 bases are shared with TRBD2. The V gene's germline CDR1 is SNHLY and CDR2 FYNNEI. The CDR3 is 13 residues long. The V and J ends lost 4 bases and 4 bases, in that order; junction bases with no gene match: 4. For the CDR3, the DNA is TGTGCCAGCAGTGGCCAGCGGGGATACGAGCAGTACTTC. It yields the protein CASSGQRGYEQYF.

The J gene is TRBJ1-4, the V gene TRBV2; the D gene is possibly TRBD1 (6 bases). The CDR3 runs to 15 residues. With 6 bases removed from V and 8 bases from J, the gap between germline ends came to 19 bases. The germline V gene has CDR1 SNHLY and CDR2 FYNNEI. This chain's CDR3 is CASSRTVGKGEKLFF. The CDR3, as DNA: TGTGCCAGCAGCCGGACAGTTGGCAAGGGGGAAAAACTGTTTTTT.

There are a few counts of this clone. The chain carries TRBV2 and TRBJ2-7; TRBD1 matches at 7 bases. Germline CDR1 reads SNHLY; CDR2 reads FYNNEI. V lost 2 bases, J lost 4 bases, and 5 bases stayed unmatched. This CDR3 spans 14 amino acids. The CDR3 reads CASSEQGENYEQYF. The DNA for the CDR3 is TGTGCCAGCAGTGAACAGGGGGAAAATTACGAGCAGTACTTC.